The present TCR beta chain was sequenced within a study of T cells in Graves' hyperthyroidism and ophthalmopathy. Background on the study: Blood was drawn when the patient was first diagnosed and still untreated. General study points: Blood shared most expanded thyroid clonotypes above 0.001.

From RNA transcripts, TCR beta CDR3 regions were amplified. The primer set for the first-round RT-PCR of the TCR CDR3 was HTBI. Using its own MiXCR run on the multiplex PCR reads, TCRdb lists one record per CDR3 protein. The repertoire holds nearly 750,000 distinct CDR3 sequences, with roughly 32% as singletons. Concerning this clonotype itself: Its matching antigen is unknown.

Hyperthyroidism, newly diagnosed and lasting under 2 months, affected patients aged 18 to 65. 10 ml fresh peripheral blood yielded the PBMCs. CDR3 length: 15 amino acids. Germline CDR1 MNHNS, CDR2 SASEGT. Trimming shortened V by 6 bases and J by 3 bases, and 15 bases separated the two germline ends. The chain has TRBV6-1 and TRBJ1-3; possibly TRBD1 for D (5 bases). Sequenced sample: blood. The origin of this receptor is a woman aged 40-49 years with Graves' hyperthyroidism. The CDR3 DNA reads TGTGCCAGCAGGCACACACAGGAAAGTGGAAACACCATATATTTT. Translating it yields CASRHTQESGNTIYF.